Listed below are T cell receptor beta chains from one sample, sequenced in a study of cytomegalovirus exposure and HLA in healthy donors. Profiling relied on immunoSEQ multiplex PCR, and the TCRdb table lists in-frame clones only, not all of them. This table holds around 130,000 clones, about 83% found once. The source material was PBMCs. These receptors all stem from a woman in her twenties or thirties in good health and CMV-seronegative. CDR3s include the opening cysteine and the closing phenylalanine or tryptophan. Each record gives: J gene, V gene, clone size, D gene, CDR3 protein, CDR3 DNA. D genes are given only for firm matches. The size entry is marked missing in some rows and otherwise reads once, few, many or a size class.

J gene: TRBJ2-3; V gene: TRBV5-4; clone size: .; D gene: TRBD2; CDR3 protein: CASSLNSGGTDTQYF; CDR3 DNA: TGTGCCAGCAGCTTGAATAGCGGGGGAACAGATACGCAGTATTTT
J gene: TRBJ2-7; V gene: TRBV4-1; clone size: .; D gene: TRBD2; CDR3 protein: CASSQQDLAGGSYEQYF; CDR3 DNA: TGCGCCAGCAGCCAACAAGACCTAGCGGGGGGATCCTACGAGCAGTACTTC
J gene: TRBJ1-1; V gene: TRBV6-5; clone size: .; D gene: .; CDR3 protein: CASSYTKGEAFF; CDR3 DNA: TGTGCCAGCAGCTATACTAAGGGGGAAGCTTTCTTT
J gene: TRBJ1-2; V gene: TRBV29-1; clone size: once; D gene: .; CDR3 protein: CSVEKSAGNGYTF; CDR3 DNA: TGCAGCGTTGAAAAGTCGGCAGGAAATGGCTACACCTTC
J gene: TRBJ2-1; V gene: TRBV5-4; clone size: .; D gene: TRBD1; CDR3 protein: CASSLGQGPYNEQFF; CDR3 DNA: TGTGCCAGCAGCTTGGGACAGGGACCTTACAATGAGCAGTTCTTC
J gene: TRBJ2-2; V gene: TRBV9; clone size: .; D gene: .; CDR3 protein: CASSVPLEVNTGELFF; CDR3 DNA: TGTGCCAGCAGCGTACCCCTAGAGGTGAACACCGGGGAGCTGTTTTTT
J gene: TRBJ2-7; V gene: TRBV7-8; clone size: .; D gene: .; CDR3 protein: CASSLSAGALGYEQYF; CDR3 DNA: TGTGCCAGCAGCTTATCGGCAGGGGCCTTAGGGTACGAGCAGTACTTC
J gene: TRBJ2-2; V gene: TRBV5-1; clone size: .; D gene: .; CDR3 protein: CASSPSEGGHTGELFF; CDR3 DNA: TGCGCCAGCAGCCCTAGTGAGGGGGGGCACACCGGGGAGCTGTTTTTT
J gene: TRBJ2-1; V gene: TRBV7-6; clone size: .; D gene: TRBD1; CDR3 protein: CASSLRDRGIDEQFF; CDR3 DNA: TGTGCCAGCAGCCTTCGGGACAGGGGGATCGATGAGCAGTTCTTC
J gene: TRBJ1-5; V gene: TRBV29-1; clone size: .; D gene: .; CDR3 protein: CSVGQANQPQHF; CDR3 DNA: TGCAGCGTTGGGCAGGCCAATCAGCCCCAGCATTTT
J gene: TRBJ2-2; V gene: TRBV7-3; clone size: .; D gene: TRBD2; CDR3 protein: CASSFGGGHTGELFF; CDR3 DNA: TGTGCCAGCAGCTTTGGCGGGGGGCACACCGGGGAGCTGTTTTTT
J gene: TRBJ2-2; V gene: TRBV5-1; clone size: .; D gene: .; CDR3 protein: CASSFLTGQGPTGELFF; CDR3 DNA: TGCGCCAGCAGCTTTTTGACTGGTCAGGGTCCCACCGGGGAGCTGTTTTTT
J gene: TRBJ1-1; V gene: TRBV19; clone size: .; D gene: .; CDR3 protein: CASSPRGGNTEAFF; CDR3 DNA: TGTGCCAGTAGTCCCCGGGGGGGGAACACTGAAGCTTTCTTT
J gene: TRBJ1-2; V gene: TRBV6-6; clone size: .; D gene: TRBD1; CDR3 protein: CASAPGQGDYGYTF; CDR3 DNA: TGTGCCAGCGCCCCGGGGCAGGGGGACTATGGCTACACCTTC
J gene: TRBJ1-2; V gene: TRBV19; clone size: .; D gene: .; CDR3 protein: CASSPQGNYGYTF; CDR3 DNA: TGTGCCAGTAGTCCCCAGGGGAACTATGGCTACACCTTC
J gene: TRBJ1-1; V gene: TRBV14; clone size: .; D gene: TRBD1; CDR3 protein: CASRVTGGSSEAFF; CDR3 DNA: TGTGCCAGCAGAGTAACAGGGGGAAGTAGTGAAGCTTTCTTT
J gene: TRBJ1-1; V gene: TRBV7-2; clone size: .; D gene: .; CDR3 protein: CASSIGRGWNTEAFF; CDR3 DNA: TGTGCCAGCAGCATTGGACGGGGGTGGAACACTGAAGCTTTCTTT
J gene: TRBJ2-1; V gene: TRBV6-5; clone size: .; D gene: TRBD2; CDR3 protein: CASSRGGAAEQFF; CDR3 DNA: TGTGCCAGCAGTCGCGGGGGGGCCGCTGAGCAGTTCTTC
J gene: TRBJ2-7; V gene: TRBV30; clone size: .; D gene: .; CDR3 protein: CAWNVPGRPYEQYF; CDR3 DNA: TGTGCCTGGAATGTACCAGGCCGACCCTACGAGCAGTACTTC
J gene: TRBJ1-1; V gene: TRBV6-1; clone size: .; D gene: .; CDR3 protein: CASSDWVGGQGEAFF; CDR3 DNA: TGTGCCAGCAGTGACTGGGTGGGGGGGCAAGGTGAAGCTTTCTTT
J gene: TRBJ2-2; V gene: TRBV5-6; clone size: .; D gene: TRBD2; CDR3 protein: CASSSWTSGVTGELFF; CDR3 DNA: TGTGCCAGCAGCTCTTGGACTAGCGGAGTCACCGGGGAGCTGTTTTTT
J gene: TRBJ1-3; V gene: TRBV11-2; clone size: .; D gene: .; CDR3 protein: CASSPGGGIGNTIYF; CDR3 DNA: TGTGCCAGCAGCCCCGGGGGGGGGATCGGAAACACCATATATTTT
J gene: TRBJ2-7; V gene: TRBV13; clone size: .; D gene: TRBD1; CDR3 protein: CASSPGSGGYEQYF; CDR3 DNA: TGTGCCAGCAGCCCTGGCTCAGGGGGCTACGAGCAGTACTTC
J gene: TRBJ1-4; V gene: TRBV7-6; clone size: .; D gene: TRBD1; CDR3 protein: CASSLIETGGEKLFF; CDR3 DNA: TGTGCCAGCAGCTTAATCGAGACAGGGGGAGAAAAACTGTTTTTT
J gene: TRBJ1-4; V gene: TRBV6-1; clone size: once; D gene: TRBD1; CDR3 protein: CASSVRQGVLEKLFF; CDR3 DNA: TGTGCCAGCAGTGTCCGACAGGGAGTCTTAGAAAAACTGTTTTTT
J gene: TRBJ1-1; V gene: TRBV30; clone size: .; D gene: .; CDR3 protein: CAWSVGGATWIRAEAFF; CDR3 DNA: TGTGCCTGGAGTGTAGGGGGGGCAACTTGGATTAGGGCTGAAGCTTTCTTT
J gene: TRBJ2-2; V gene: TRBV7-2; clone size: .; D gene: .; CDR3 protein: CASSSYTGELFF; CDR3 DNA: TGTGCCAGCAGCTCATACACCGGGGAGCTGTTTTTT
J gene: TRBJ1-2; V gene: TRBV4-2; clone size: .; D gene: TRBD1; CDR3 protein: CASSQEFGTGDFFDYGYTF; CDR3 DNA: TGTGCCAGCAGCCAAGAGTTCGGGACAGGGGATTTTTTCGACTATGGCTACACCTTC
J gene: TRBJ2-5; V gene: TRBV7-2; clone size: once; D gene: .; CDR3 protein: CASRIGGETQYF; CDR3 DNA: TGTGCCAGCAGAATAGGAGGAGAGACCCAGTACTTC
J gene: TRBJ2-2; V gene: TRBV2; clone size: .; D gene: TRBD2; CDR3 protein: CASPPPSGGHGELFF; CDR3 DNA: TGTGCCAGCCCCCCCCCTAGCGGGGGGCACGGGGAGCTGTTTTTT
J gene: TRBJ1-4; V gene: TRBV4-3; clone size: few; D gene: .; CDR3 protein: CASSQDQGGNEKLFF; CDR3 DNA: TGCGCCAGCAGCCAAGACCAGGGAGGTAATGAAAAACTGTTTTTT
J gene: TRBJ2-7; V gene: TRBV6-5; clone size: .; D gene: .; CDR3 protein: CASNQVARSYEQYF; CDR3 DNA: TGTGCCAGCAACCAAGTAGCCCGCTCCTACGAGCAGTACTTC
J gene: TRBJ2-5; V gene: TRBV7-9; clone size: .; D gene: .; CDR3 protein: CASSLNQGTQYF; CDR3 DNA: TGTGCCAGCAGCTTAAACCAGGGGACCCAGTACTTC
J gene: TRBJ1-1; V gene: TRBV19; clone size: .; D gene: .; CDR3 protein: CASSVEVRPHAEAFF; CDR3 DNA: TGTGCCAGTAGTGTGGAGGTCAGGCCGCACGCTGAAGCTTTCTTT
J gene: TRBJ1-1; V gene: TRBV19; clone size: .; D gene: .; CDR3 protein: CASSIAGQYTEAFF; CDR3 DNA: TGTGCCAGTAGTATAGCTGGCCAGTACACTGAAGCTTTCTTT
J gene: TRBJ2-5; V gene: TRBV2; clone size: .; D gene: TRBD2; CDR3 protein: CASTLGGTSGSFETQYF; CDR3 DNA: TGTGCCAGCACACTCGGGGGGACTAGCGGGAGTTTTGAGACCCAGTACTTC
J gene: TRBJ1-6; V gene: TRBV21-1; clone size: .; D gene: .; CDR3 protein: CASRTPQRHGTLHF; CDR3 DNA: TGTGCCAGCAGGACACCCCAGAGGCACGGGACCCTCCACTTT
J gene: TRBJ2-1; V gene: TRBV18; clone size: once; D gene: TRBD1; CDR3 protein: CASSPLGQGSYNEQFF; CDR3 DNA: TGTGCCAGCTCACCACTGGGACAGGGTTCTTACAATGAGCAGTTCTTC
J gene: TRBJ2-6; V gene: TRBV2; clone size: .; D gene: TRBD1; CDR3 protein: CASSENDRAGANVLTF; CDR3 DNA: TGTGCCAGCAGTGAAAACGACAGGGCTGGGGCCAACGTCCTGACTTTC
J gene: TRBJ1-4; V gene: TRBV27; clone size: .; D gene: TRBD1; CDR3 protein: CASRRQGTNEKLFF; CDR3 DNA: TGTGCCAGCAGACGACAGGGGACTAATGAAAAACTGTTTTTT
J gene: TRBJ2-2; V gene: TRBV11-3; clone size: .; D gene: .; CDR3 protein: CASSFGQYTGELFF; CDR3 DNA: TGTGCCAGCAGCTTTGGACAGTACACCGGGGAGCTGTTTTTT
J gene: TRBJ2-3; V gene: TRBV6-5; clone size: .; D gene: TRBD2; CDR3 protein: CASSLSLAGGPDTQYF; CDR3 DNA: TGTGCCAGCAGTTTGTCACTAGCGGGGGGGCCGGATACGCAGTATTTT
J gene: TRBJ1-1; V gene: TRBV18; clone size: .; D gene: .; CDR3 protein: CASSPPSIIRTEAFF; CDR3 DNA: TGTGCCAGCTCACCACCAAGTATTATACGGACTGAAGCTTTCTTT
J gene: TRBJ1-2; V gene: TRBV5-4; clone size: once; D gene: TRBD1; CDR3 protein: CAFADRAVAYGYTF; CDR3 DNA: TGTGCTTTCGCGGACAGGGCTGTTGCCTATGGCTACACCTTC
J gene: TRBJ2-1; V gene: TRBV27; clone size: .; D gene: .; CDR3 protein: CASSFARGLEQFF; CDR3 DNA: TGTGCCAGCAGTTTCGCTAGAGGGCTTGAGCAGTTCTTC
J gene: TRBJ2-3; V gene: TRBV7-2; clone size: .; D gene: .; CDR3 protein: CASSLEGHFSTDTQYF; CDR3 DNA: TGTGCCAGCAGCTTAGAGGGACATTTTAGCACAGATACGCAGTATTTT
J gene: TRBJ2-7; V gene: TRBV7-9; clone size: .; D gene: TRBD1; CDR3 protein: CASSQNRDRGGYEQYF; CDR3 DNA: TGTGCCAGCAGCCAAAACCGGGACAGGGGTGGCTACGAGCAGTACTTC
J gene: TRBJ1-4; V gene: TRBV7-6; clone size: .; D gene: TRBD1; CDR3 protein: CASSLVSWDRGSEKLFF; CDR3 DNA: TGTGCCAGCAGCTTAGTGTCCTGGGACAGGGGTTCTGAAAAACTGTTTTTT